This T cell receptor beta chain was found in a study of CD4 T cells in relation to SARS-CoV-2 and coronaviruses. Study as a whole: PBMCs were cultured with antigen for nine to ten days before TCR beta sequencing. No peptide or an HIV-1 Nef peptide pool served as negative control.

Study observations and caveats: About 65% of donors had memory CD4+ clonotypes crossrecognizing SARS-CoV-2 and common cold coronavirus spike.

CD4+ T cells from unexposed donors were obtained before the COVID-19 pandemic (2011-2018). After 10 to 11 days of culture, CD4+ T cells were isolated. About this clone: No antigen is known for it.

The repertoire was sequenced with immunoSEQ multiplex PCR; TCRdb's copy has only in-frame clones and lacks some. Among around 26,000 clones, 76% were seen once, and the ten largest hold 21%. The sequenced sample consisted of CD4+ T cells from PBMCs, cultured in vitro. The sequence was collected from a human donor in good health.

The CDR3 loop reads CSGPVSPNEQFF. In nucleotides, the CDR3 is TGCAGCGGCCCCGTCAGCCCCAATGAGCAGTTCTTC. The rearrangement links TRBV29-1 to TRBJ2-1; D remains ambiguous. The length of the CDR3 is 12 residues. Trimming took 7 bases from V and 6 from J, leaving 13 bases between them. Germline V CDR1 and CDR2: SQVTM, ANQGSEA.